Detailed here is one T cell receptor (beta chain). The data stem from a study of T cell responses to AZD1222 COVID-19 vaccine. Measured with immunoSEQ multiplex PCR; TCRdb has only the in-frame clones, and not every one. The sample has more than 95,000 clones, about nine tenths seen once; the top ten hold roughly 5%. Germline CDR1 is MNHEY and CDR2 is SVGEGT. This CDR3 is 15 amino acids long. Trimming took 2 bases from V and 0 from J, leaving 11 bases between them. The J gene is TRBJ2-7, the V gene TRBV6-2 or TRBV6-3; D possibly uses TRBD1 or TRBD2 (6 bases each). Sequences were derived from peripheral blood, sampled on day 0 of AZD1222 vaccination. This sequence originates from an adult in good health. CDR3 region: CASSYKGGASYEQYF. In DNA, the CDR3 is TGTGCCAGCAGTTACAAGGGGGGCGCCTCCTACGAGCAGTACTTC.